One sample yielded the 27 T cell receptor beta chains listed below, sequenced in a study of cytomegalovirus exposure and HLA in healthy donors. Vbeta (60) and Jbeta (13) primers were used in the PCR. The protocol was immunoSEQ multiplex PCR, while the TCRdb copy is restricted to in-frame clones and leaves out a portion. The table shows about 130,000 clones, with 75% to 85% occurring only once. The sequencing input was PBMCs. The receptors originated from a girl aged 2 to 10 in good health and CMV-seronegative.

The J gene is TRBJ2-5, the V gene TRBV19, with no clear D. With 3 bases removed from V and 5 bases from J, the gap between germline ends came to 13 bases. CDR1 is LNHDA, CDR2 SQIVND, per germline (reference sequence). The CDR3 spans 14 residues. The chain's CDR3 is CASSMSSLWETQYF. The CDR3 nucleotides read TGTGCCAGTAGTATGTCGAGTCTGTGGGAGACCCAGTACTTC.

This clone showed up just once. The chain employs TRBV25-1 and TRBJ2-2, with TRBD1 as a possible D gene (6 bases). Per the germline V gene, CDR1 is MGHDK and CDR2 is SYGVNS. The CDR3 spans 13 residues. Deletions cut 2 bases from V and 6 bases from J, with 7 bases between. CDR3 sequence (DNA): TGTGCCAGCAGTGAACCAGGGGCCGGGGAGCTGTTTTTT. Its translation: CASSEPGAGELFF.

This clone appeared a few times. V and J are TRBV6-4 and TRBJ2-1, with TRBD2 matching 9 bases. Germline CDR1 MRHNA, CDR2 SNTAGT. This CDR3 comprises 16 residues. V dropped 2 bases and J dropped 8; count of bases not matched to a gene: 10. The CDR3 reads CASSDRIGGGADEQFF. For the CDR3, the DNA is TGTGCCAGCAGTGACCGGATTGGCGGGGGGGCAGATGAGCAGTTCTTC.

Concerning this clone itself: At one end, the junction sequence differs from germline, possibly due to a read error. Other DNA variants within this sample encode the same CDR3. This chain connects TRBV4-1 to TRBJ2-7; TRBD1 agrees at 7 bases. CDR1 and CDR2 from the germline V gene are MGHRA and YSYEKL. The CDR3 runs 15 residues. The CDR3 DNA follows: TGCGCCAGCACCCAAACCCGGGACAGTTCCTACGAGCAGTACTTC. Its protein product is CASTQTRDSSYEQYF.

This rearrangement joins TRBV5-1 to TRBJ2-5; D is perhaps TRBD1 (5 bases). The CDR3 covers 15 residues. V lost 4 bases to trimming and J lost 9 bases, with 22 bases between them. CDR1 is SGHRS and CDR2 is YFSETQ in the germline V gene. Written as DNA, the CDR3 is TGCGCCAGCAGCCCCCGGAGTCCCGCACAGGACGCCCAGTACTTC. Translation: CASSPRSPAQDAQYF.

Here the CDR3 DNA reads TGTGCCACCAGCAGGGGGGGACTAGCGGGGGGTGGCTATGAGCAGTTCTTC. It yields the protein CATSRGGLAGGGYEQFF. The chain couples TRBV15 to TRBJ2-1, with 15 bases aligning to TRBD2. The germline gives CDR1 LNHNV, CDR2 YYDKDF (reference sequence). V was clipped by 3 bases and J by 8 bases; unmatched bases: 8. This CDR3 comprises 17 residues.

The chain recombines TRBV9 with TRBJ2-5; D might be TRBD1 (6 bases). The CDR3 has 14 amino acids. The germline CDR1 and CDR2 sequences are SGDLS and YYNGEE. Trimming took off 2 bases at V and 4 bases at J, with 12 bases between the two ends. As DNA, the CDR3 is TGTGCCAGCAGCGTGAGGGGGAGTGGAGAGACCCAGTACTTC. It is translated as CASSVRGSGETQYF.

The chain is built from TRBV7-6 and TRBJ1-6, with D perhaps TRBD1 (6 bases). Trimming shortened V by 1 base and J by 6 bases, and 16 bases separated the two germline ends. The germline CDR1 and CDR2 sequences are SGHVS and FNYEAQ. This CDR3 has 17 residues. The CDR3 is CASSLGLRGHRNSPLHF. The CDR3 DNA is TGTGCCAGCAGCTTAGGGCTTCGGGGACACCGTAATTCACCCCTCCACTTT.

This chain links TRBV27 with TRBJ1-6; D is unclear. CDR1 and CDR2 from the germline V gene are MNHEY and SMNVEV (reference sequence). The germline V and J ends were trimmed by 8 bases and 0 bases, with 11 bases remaining between them. CDR3 size: 15 residues. The CDR3 spells CASGPKSSYNSPLHF. CDR3 bases: TGTGCCAGCGGCCCGAAAAGCTCCTATAATTCACCCCTCCACTTT.

This chain joins TRBV29-1 and TRBJ2-1; 7 bases are shared with TRBD2. Trimming took 7 bases from V and 1 from J; bases not matched to a gene: 10. CDR1 is SQVTM, CDR2 ANQGSEA, per germline. This CDR3 is 15 amino acids long. CDR3 region: CSARRGEGSYNEQFF. The DNA for the CDR3 is TGCAGCGCGCGTCGGGGGGAAGGGTCCTACAATGAGCAGTTCTTC.

This rearrangement joins TRBV19 to TRBJ2-1; 9 bases map to TRBD2. This CDR3 is 16 amino acids long. V shed 4 bases, J shed 5 bases, and the junction held 9 bases outside the gene matches. Germline V CDR1 and CDR2: LNHDA, SQIVND (reference sequence). CDR3 sequence (DNA): TGTGCCAGTAGTACCCCCGCGGGAGGGCCCCACAATGAGCAGTTCTTC. It translates to CASSTPAGGPHNEQFF.

V is TRBV7-8 and J is TRBJ2-7; TRBD1 matches 9 bases. The length of the CDR3 is 14 residues. After removal of 6 bases from V and 5 bases from J, the junction contained 8 bases not matched to a gene. Germline CDR1 SGHVS, CDR2 FQNEAQ. DNA of the CDR3: TGTGCCAGCAGTTCGACCGGGACAGGGAACGAGCAGTACTTC. As protein: CASSSTGTGNEQYF.

V and J are TRBV4-1 and TRBJ2-5; 8 nucleotides agree with TRBD2. Germline CDR1 is MGHRA and CDR2 is YSYEKL. The V gene end was trimmed by 1 base and the J gene end by 4 bases; junction bases not matched to a gene: 8. The CDR3 length is 16 residues. The CDR3 is CASSQGASGRLETQYF. The CDR3 nucleotides read TGCGCCAGCAGCCAAGGAGCCAGCGGGAGATTAGAGACCCAGTACTTC.

This clone has more than one count but fewer than ten. This chain uses TRBV5-6 with TRBJ2-5; the D gene is possibly TRBD2 (5 bases). The germline V and J ends were trimmed by 0 bases and 9 bases, with 9 bases remaining between them. The CDR3 loop spans 12 amino acids. Germline CDR1 reads SGHDT; CDR2 reads YYEEEE. The chain's CDR3 is CASSLGLRPQYF. CDR3 nucleotide sequence: TGTGCCAGCAGCTTGGGACTAAGACCCCAGTACTTC. The complete variable domain, with remaining parts taken from reference TRBV5-6 and TRBJ2-5, reads DAGVTQSPTHLIKTRGQQVTLRCSPKSGHDTVSWYQQALGQGPQFIFQYYEEEERQRGNFPDRFSGHQFPNYSSELNVNALLLGDSALYLCASSLGLRPQYFGPGTRLLVL.

The chain combines TRBV19 with TRBJ2-7; possibly TRBD1 for D (5 bases). The CDR3 runs to 14 residues. Per germline, CDR1 LNHDA and CDR2 SQIVND (reference sequence). V was pared by 3 bases and J by 2 bases, with 11 bases between. As DNA, the CDR3 is TGTGCCAGTAGTATTAGGGTGGGGCCCTACGAGCAGTACTTC. It specifies CASSIRVGPYEQYF.

CDR3 protein: CASSIDLEGSNQPQHF. In DNA, the CDR3 is TGTGCCAGTAGTATAGATTTGGAGGGCAGCAATCAGCCCCAGCATTTT. The V gene is TRBV19, the J gene TRBJ1-5; D unresolved. In germline, CDR1 is LNHDA, CDR2 SQIVND (reference sequence). Trimming shortened V by 0 bases and J by 1 base, and 10 bases separated the two germline ends. This CDR3 is 16 amino acids long.

J is TRBJ2-1 and V is TRBV18, with 8 bases identical to TRBD2. The CDR3 is made up of 15 amino acids. In germline, CDR1 is KGHSH, CDR2 LQKENI. Trimming took 5 bases from V and 3 from J; bases not matched to a gene: 6. CDR3 nucleotides: TGTGCCAGCTCAACCCGGGGGGGCCACTACAATGAGCAGTTCTTC. Translating gives CASSTRGGHYNEQFF.

The chain employs TRBV5-4 and TRBJ2-1, with TRBD2 matching 7 bases. V trimming: 4 bases; J trimming: 6 bases; junction bases outside the gene matches: 10. Germline lookup yields CDR1 SGHNT and CDR2 YYREEE (reference sequence). The CDR3 has 15 residues. In nucleotides, the CDR3 is TGTGCCAGCAGCATTAACCGGGACTACCTCAATGAGCAGTTCTTC. It yields the protein CASSINRDYLNEQFF.

This sequence joins TRBV27 and TRBJ2-2; the D gene is possibly TRBD2 (5 bases). CDR1 MNHEY and CDR2 SMNVEV come from the germline V gene (reference sequence). This CDR3 is built from 15 residues. Trimming cost V 2 bases and J 6 bases, with 13 bases left between them. CDR3 amino acids: CASSLGGGTSGELFF. CDR3 bases: TGTGCCAGCAGTTTAGGCGGAGGTACGTCCGGGGAGCTGTTTTTT.

V gene TRBV4-2 combines with J gene TRBJ2-3; D is ambiguous. Trimming cost V 1 base and J 2 bases, with 16 bases left between them. The CDR3 consists of 17 residues. CDR1 and CDR2 from the germline V gene are LGHNA and YNFKEQ. In nucleotides, the CDR3 is TGTGCCAGCAGCCAAGTATCCCTCGGGTTCTACACAGATACGCAGTATTTT. This translates into CASSQVSLGFYTDTQYF.

The gene calls are TRBV4-1 and TRBJ2-5; TRBD2 agrees at 9 bases. V trimming: 1 base; J trimming: 4 bases; junction bases outside the gene matches: 13. The CDR3 extends over 18 amino acids. Germline lookup yields CDR1 MGHRA and CDR2 YSYEKL. CDR3 region: CASSQGYAGGPPVETQYF. CDR3 DNA: TGCGCCAGCAGCCAAGGCTATGCGGGAGGGCCCCCGGTAGAGACCCAGTACTTC.

The chain employs TRBV4-2 and TRBJ1-3, with D possibly called TRBD1 or TRBD2 (5 bases each). Matching the DNA end better, TRBJ2-2 makes the J call doubtful. CDR1 and CDR2 from the germline V gene are LGHNA and YNFKEQ. The CDR3 has 17 residues. DNA for the CDR3: TGTGCCAGCAGCCAAGATGTCGGGACGGCATATGGCGGGGAGCTGTTTTTT. As protein: CASSQDVGTAYGGELFF.

This clone has only one observation. The chain has TRBV4-2 and TRBJ1-5, with TRBD1 identical over 8 bases. This CDR3 is 20 amino acids long. The germline V gene encodes CDR1 LGHNA and CDR2 YNFKEQ. Unmatched junction bases numbered 18, after V lost 0 bases and J lost 5 bases. CDR3 sequence: CASSQDLATGALPNYQPQHF. Here the CDR3 DNA reads TGTGCCAGCAGCCAAGATCTAGCGACAGGGGCCCTCCCTAATTATCAGCCCCAGCATTTT.

The chain joins TRBV7-9 to TRBJ1-1; 7 nucleotides match TRBD1. Germline V CDR1 and CDR2: SEHNR, FQNEAQ (reference sequence). J gave up 3 bases and V 3 bases, and 7 bases lay outside the gene matches. The CDR3 loop spans 15 amino acids. The CDR3 DNA follows: TGTGCCAGCAGCTTTAACAAGGGGGCCTACACTGAAGCTTTCTTT. This translates into CASSFNKGAYTEAFF.

V is TRBV4-1 and J is TRBJ2-2; 9 positions agree with TRBD1. The CDR3 contains 15 residues. Per germline, CDR1 MGHRA and CDR2 YSYEKL. Losses at the gene ends were 6 bases for V and 3 bases for J; bases not matched to a gene: 5. The CDR3 DNA sequence: TGCGCCAGCAGGCCGGGACAGGGAGACACCGGGGAGCTGTTTTTT. The encoded protein is CASRPGQGDTGELFF.

This clone was seen a handful of times. V is TRBV4-1 and J is TRBJ2-1; D remains ambiguous. V shed 1 base and J shed 15 bases, with 13 bases lying between them. CDR1 is MGHRA and CDR2 is YSYEKL in the germline V gene. CDR3 size: 12 residues. The CDR3 here is CASSQVGDSLFF. The CDR3, as DNA: TGCGCCAGCAGCCAAGTTGGAGACTCGCTGTTCTTC.

This chain joins TRBV9 and TRBJ2-1, with D possibly matching TRBD1 (6 bases). Germline V CDR1 and CDR2: SGDLS, YYNGEE. Between the trimmed V and J ends, which lost 5 bases and 2 bases, there was a span of 8 bases. The CDR3 is 13 residues long. The CDR3: CASSRDTYNEQFF. The CDR3 nucleotides are TGTGCCAGCAGTCGGGACACCTACAATGAGCAGTTCTTC.